The 10 T cell receptor beta chains reported below all come from one sample, sequenced in a study of blood T cells in healthy people across ages. Primers used in a second PCR of about 7 to 11 cycles were a sample-barcoded 5' primer and a J-beta primer mix. TCRdb called the 5' RACE reads again in MiXCR, with one record for every CDR3 protein. This table has about 780,000 distinct CDR3 sequences, about a quarter appearing once. The sample was also linked to a second study, of T cells of mothers and their children.

Sequences were obtained from blood. The receptors shown here come from a boy aged 10-17 years in good health.

In its sample, this clonotype was seen a few times. The chain is built from TRBV6-1 and TRBJ1-1, with D possibly matching TRBD1 (5 bases). The CDR3 is 14 amino acids. Germline CDR1 MNHNS, CDR2 SASEGT. Trimming shortened V by 1 base and J by 6 bases, and 12 bases separated the two germline ends. CDR3 region: CASSEVWGRAEAFF. The CDR3 region has the DNA TGTGCCAGCAGTGAAGTATGGGGGAGGGCTGAAGCTTTCTTT.

The rearrangement uses TRBV27 and TRBJ2-1; 10 bases align to TRBD1. J gave up 7 bases and V 3 bases, and 9 bases lay outside the gene matches. From germline, CDR1 is MNHEY and CDR2 SMNVEV (reference sequence). CDR3 length equals 16 residues. The DNA of the CDR3 is TGTGCCAGCAGTTTTGGGGGGACAGGGGTGATGAATGAGCAGTTCTTC. Translation gives CASSFGGTGVMNEQFF.

In this sample, this clonotype turned up a few times. This chain uses TRBV20-1 with TRBJ2-7; 8 nucleotides align to TRBD1. The CDR3 is 13 residues long. V shed 5 bases, J shed 3 bases, and the junction held 6 bases outside the gene matches. The germline V gene encodes CDR1 DFQATT and CDR2 SNEGSKA (reference sequence). CDR3 coding DNA: TGCAGTGCTCCAAGGACAGGGCTCTACGAGCAGTACTTC. This gives the protein CSAPRTGLYEQYF.

The chain links TRBV20-1 to TRBJ1-2; D gene ambiguous. Per germline, CDR1 DFQATT and CDR2 SNEGSKA (reference sequence). The V gene lost 6 bases and the J gene lost 1 base, with 18 bases spanning the gap. This CDR3 comprises 15 residues. The CDR3 reads CSAREGNTINYGYTF. As DNA, the CDR3 is TGCAGTGCCCGGGAGGGAAACACGATTAACTATGGCTACACCTTC.

The gene calls are TRBV28 and TRBJ2-3, with a tentative D call TRBD1 (5 bases). CDR1 and CDR2 from the germline V gene are MDHEN and SYDVKM. This CDR3 is 14 amino acids long. V lost 6 bases to trimming and J lost 1 base, with 11 bases between them. This chain's CDR3 is CASSESRGTDTQYF. The CDR3 DNA follows: TGTGCCAGCAGCGAGAGCAGGGGCACAGATACGCAGTATTTT.

This clonotype has just a few counts. The rearrangement joins TRBV11-2 to TRBJ2-3; 8 bases line up with TRBD2. CDR1 is SGHAT, CDR2 FQNNGV, per germline. J lost 2 bases, V lost 5 bases, and 12 bases had no gene match. The CDR3 is made up of 17 amino acids. The CDR3 is CASSAGRISGITDTQYF. The CDR3 coding sequence is TGTGCCAGCAGCGCCGGGCGGATTAGCGGGATCACAGATACGCAGTATTTT.

The chain carries TRBV27 and TRBJ1-2; D uncertain. The CDR3 consists of 14 residues. Germline V gene sequence: CDR1 MNHEY, CDR2 SMNVEV (reference sequence). V shed 0 bases and J shed 6 bases, with 11 bases lying between them. CDR3 sequence (DNA): TGTGCCAGCAGTTTATCGCTGGCAGCTAATGGCTACACCTTC. As protein: CASSLSLAANGYTF.

This clonotype was recorded once. A junction end diverges from the germline sequence, so it may reflect a read error. The J gene is TRBJ2-3, the V gene TRBV10-3; D is ambiguous. The CDR3 loop spans 12 amino acids. Germline CDR1 is ENHRY and CDR2 is SYGVKD. The CDR3 spells CAISNTADTQCF. The DNA for the CDR3 is TGTGCCATCAGCAACACAGCAGATACGCAGTGTTTT.

The chain is built from TRBV7-9 and TRBJ2-5; TRBD2 matches 8 bases. V shed 7 bases and J 4 bases; nucleotides not matched to a gene: 5. The CDR3 spans 13 residues. Germline values: CDR1 SEHNR, CDR2 FQNEAQ (reference sequence). The CDR3 sequence is CASNSAGGETQYF. The CDR3 DNA sequence: TGTGCCAGCAACTCCGCGGGAGGAGAGACCCAGTACTTC.

The chain joins TRBV7-2 to TRBJ2-2, with a weak D call TRBD2 (5 bases). CDR3 length equals 16 residues. V gave up 0 bases and J gave up 1 base, with 9 bases separating them. Germline V lookup: CDR1 SGHTA, CDR2 FQGNSA. The CDR3 loop reads CASSLALAMNTGELFF. CDR3 DNA: TGTGCCAGCAGCTTAGCGCTAGCCATGAACACCGGGGAGCTGTTTTTT.